One and the same sample provided the 10 T cell receptor beta chains below, sequenced in a study of blood T cell repertoires in COVID-19. The repertoire was sequenced with immunoSEQ multiplex PCR; TCRdb's copy has only in-frame clones and lacks some. This table has about 210,000 clones, 75% to 90% appearing once. Sample: peripheral blood. All receptors come from a middle-aged woman with acute or convalescent COVID-19.

This clone was seen a single time. The rearrangement joins TRBV5-6 to TRBJ1-2; D is perhaps TRBD1 (6 bases). Between the trimmed V and J ends, which lost 0 bases and 4 bases, there was a span of 16 bases. This CDR3 region has 16 residues. The V gene's germline CDR1 is SGHDT and CDR2 YYEEEE. The CDR3 DNA reads TGTGCCAGCAGCTTGGTAACATTGGGGGCGGGCTATGGCTACACCTTC. It yields the protein CASSLVTLGAGYGYTF.

The rearrangement joins TRBV30 to TRBJ2-3; TRBD2 agrees at 11 bases. With 1 base clipped from V and 2 bases from J, the junction kept 5 bases outside the gene matches. In germline, CDR1 is GTSNPN, CDR2 SVGIG (reference sequence). The length of the CDR3 is 16 residues. In DNA form, the CDR3 reads TGTGCCTGGAGTGCCGGGACTAGCGGTACCACAGATACGCAGTATTTT. Its translation is CAWSAGTSGTTDTQYF.

The rearrangement uses TRBV5-5 and TRBJ1-2, with D unresolved. Trimming left V 4 bases short and J 0 bases short, with 13 bases between. This CDR3 has 15 amino acids. Germline CDR1 SGHKS, CDR2 YYEKEE (reference sequence). The CDR3 nucleotides are TGTGCCAGCAGCCCTTACATCCAAGCTAACTATGGCTACACCTTC. Its translation is CASSPYIQANYGYTF.

This clone was seen just once. The V and J genes are TRBV18 and TRBJ1-1; D is unresolved. CDR3 length: 15 amino acids. The germline V gene encodes CDR1 KGHSH and CDR2 LQKENI. Trimming pared 2 bases from V and 3 bases from J, leaving 13 bases between. The CDR3 protein is CASSPEGTADTEAFF. The CDR3 nucleotides are TGTGCCAGCTCACCAGAGGGTACTGCTGACACTGAAGCTTTCTTT.

J is TRBJ1-1 and V is TRBV20-1; D is undetermined. This CDR3 is built from 11 residues. With 8 bases removed from V and 0 bases from J, the gap between germline ends came to 7 bases. Germline lookup yields CDR1 DFQATT and CDR2 SNEGSKA (reference sequence). This chain's CDR3 is CSTWLNTEAFF. Here the CDR3 DNA reads TGCAGTACTTGGTTGAACACTGAAGCTTTCTTT.

The V gene is TRBV10-3, the J gene TRBJ2-3; tentative D call: TRBD2 (5 bases). This CDR3 is 15 amino acids long. Per germline, CDR1 ENHRY and CDR2 SYGVKD. V lost 3 bases and J lost 3, with 13 bases in between. CDR3 in amino acids: CAISEGGLITDTQYF. DNA for the CDR3: TGTGCCATCAGTGAAGGAGGACTCATTACAGATACGCAGTATTTT.

The sample holds one count of this clone. The V gene is TRBV5-8, the J gene TRBJ1-5; D might be TRBD1 (6 bases). Germline loops: CDR1 SGHTS, CDR2 YDEGEE. The CDR3 totals 18 residues. The V end lost 4 bases, the J end lost 0 bases, and 20 bases lay between the germline ends. The CDR3 DNA sequence: TGTGCCAGCAGCGGGCGGGGGGCAGGCCATTATAGCAATCAGCCCCAGCATTTT. Translated: CASSGRGAGHYSNQPQHF.

This clone has only one observation. This sequence joins TRBV5-1 and TRBJ2-2, with a tentative D call TRBD2 (5 bases). The CDR3 runs to 14 residues. Trimming shortened V by 4 bases and J by 5 bases, and 12 bases separated the two germline ends. In germline, CDR1 is SGHRS, CDR2 YFSETQ. The CDR3 nucleotides are TGCGCCAGCAGCCCGGGCGGGCAAACCGGGGAGCTGTTTTTT. It is translated as CASSPGGQTGELFF.

This chain links TRBV3-1 (or the pseudogene TRBV3-2) with TRBJ1-2; D gene unclear. Trimming removed 3 bases from V and 6 bases from J, with 20 bases in between. From germline, CDR1 is LGHDT and CDR2 YNNKEL (reference sequence). This CDR3 is built from 16 residues. The CDR3 is CASSHSDRPDINGYTF. CDR3 coding DNA: TGTGCCAGCAGCCACTCTGACCGCCCCGACATAAATGGCTACACCTTC.

V gene TRBV5-4 combines with J gene TRBJ1-2; TRBD1 is a possible D gene (5 bases). V was pared by 4 bases and J by 2 bases, with 15 bases between. Germline CDR1 SGHNT, CDR2 YYREEE (reference sequence). The CDR3 extends over 15 amino acids. The DNA of the CDR3 is TGTGCCAGCAGCCGCATGGGCACAGGAAACTATGGCTACACCTTC. Its translation: CASSRMGTGNYGYTF.